These 22 T cell receptor beta chains came from one sample sequenced in a study of T cells in Graves' hyperthyroidism and ophthalmopathy. Researchers amplified the TCR beta CDR3 regions from RNA transcripts. A set of HTBI primers served as the primers for a first-round RT-PCR of the TCR CDR3. TCRdb called the multiplex PCR reads again in MiXCR, with one record for every CDR3 protein. This sample has more than 600,000 distinct CDR3 sequences, with less than 20% found just once. Source material: blood. The origin of the receptors is a man younger than 30 with Graves' hyperthyroidism.

The chain recombines TRBV6-1 with TRBJ1-1; 10 bases align to TRBD1. Germline V lookup: CDR1 MNHNS, CDR2 SASEGT. V lost 4 bases and J lost 0; bases outside the gene matches: 8. The CDR3 covers 17 residues. CDR3 in amino acids: CASSGPGTGAMNTEAFF. The DNA of the CDR3 is TGTGCCAGCAGTGGCCCCGGGACAGGGGCGATGAACACTGAAGCTTTCTTT.

The sample holds many counts of this clonotype. The CDR3 sequence: CASSLGQVGNYGYTF. The CDR3, as DNA: TGTGCCAGCAGTTTAGGCCAGGTGGGAAACTATGGCTACACCTTC. This chain joins TRBV28 and TRBJ1-2; D unresolved. Germline CDR1 reads MDHEN; CDR2 reads SYDVKM. This CDR3 has 15 residues. V lost 2 bases and J 2 bases, leaving 12 bases between the germline ends.

This clonotype was recorded at least ten times. The chain has TRBV6-2 or TRBV6-3 and TRBJ1-2; weak D call: TRBD1 (5 bases). The V and J ends lost 2 bases and 3 bases respectively, with 10 bases between them. This CDR3 spans 14 amino acids. Germline values: CDR1 MNHEY, CDR2 SVGEGT. The DNA for the CDR3 is TGTGCCAGCAGTTACCCCGGGACGGACTATGGCTACACCTTC. Translating gives CASSYPGTDYGYTF.

This clonotype was found many times. The J gene is TRBJ1-3, the V gene TRBV11-2, with D tentatively TRBD1 (6 bases). The V gene's germline CDR1 is SGHAT and CDR2 FQNNGV. The CDR3 loop spans 13 amino acids. V lost 7 bases to trimming and J lost 5 bases, with 12 bases between them. Here the CDR3 DNA reads TGTGCCAGCACCGCGGACAGAAGAAACACCATATATTTT. Translating it yields CASTADRRNTIYF.

V is TRBV4-1 and J is TRBJ1-5; D ambiguous. Germline assignment: CDR1 MGHRA and CDR2 YSYEKL. The CDR3 has 15 residues. Trimming removed 1 base at V and 4 bases at J, with 11 bases between. The CDR3 nucleotides are TGCGCCAGCAGCCAAGTTTCCCAGGTTAATCAGCCCCAGCATTTT. Protein sequence: CASSQVSQVNQPQHF.

This clonotype appeared many times. The chain links TRBV6-2 or TRBV6-3 to TRBJ2-7; the D is unclear. The CDR3 is made up of 15 amino acids. Trimming pared 2 bases from V and 1 base from J, leaving 12 bases between. CDR1 is MNHEY and CDR2 is SVGEGT in the germline V gene. CDR3 nucleotide sequence: TGTGCCAGCAGTTACGGGCTAAAGTTATCCTACGAGCAGTACTTC. This translates into CASSYGLKLSYEQYF.

In its sample, this clonotype was seen many times. The chain is built from TRBV20-1 and TRBJ1-1, with a tentative D call TRBD1 (5 bases). This CDR3 is built from 12 residues. Trimming took 3 bases from V and 5 from J, leaving 10 bases between them. Per the germline V gene, CDR1 is DFQATT and CDR2 is SNEGSKA (reference sequence). CDR3 residues: CSASTGRTEAFF. CDR3 DNA: TGCAGTGCTAGTACGGGGCGGACTGAAGCTTTCTTT.

This clonotype showed up just a few times. CDR3 nucleotide sequence: TGCAGTGCTAGAGATTGGCGACCGGGAGGAGGGAATGAGCAGTTCTTC. Translated: CSARDWRPGGGNEQFF. J is TRBJ2-1 and V is TRBV20-1; 7 bases map to TRBD2. The CDR3 sequence is 16 residues long. Germline assignment: CDR1 DFQATT and CDR2 SNEGSKA (reference sequence). V was pared by 0 bases and J by 7 bases, with 12 bases of the junction left unmatched.

This clonotype was seen many times. V gene TRBV6-5 combines with J gene TRBJ1-2; D ambiguous. CDR1 and CDR2 from the germline V gene are MNHEY and SVGAGI. The V end was cut by 2 bases, the J end by 0 bases, with 10 bases between. The CDR3 is 15 residues long. The CDR3 protein is CASSYVRTPNYGYTF. CDR3 in DNA: TGTGCCAGCAGTTACGTCAGGACCCCTAACTATGGCTACACCTTC.

This clonotype was observed many times. This chain joins TRBV28 and TRBJ1-1; TRBD1 might be the D (6 bases). Trimming cost V 1 base and J 1 base, with 10 bases left between them. Germline CDR1 and CDR2: MDHEN and SYDVKM. This CDR3 is built from 15 residues. The CDR3 is CASSLSVRGNTEAFF. CDR3 sequence (DNA): TGTGCCAGCAGTTTATCAGTCAGGGGGAACACTGAAGCTTTCTTT.

This clonotype appeared many times. This chain connects TRBV2 to TRBJ2-7; tentatively, D is TRBD2 (6 bases). Trimming pared 10 bases from V and 4 bases from J, leaving 17 bases between. From germline, CDR1 is SNHLY and CDR2 FYNNEI. This CDR3 is built from 13 residues. This CDR3 is CATLGRDSYEQYF. The CDR3 DNA follows: TGTGCCACCCTAGGGCGGGATTCTTACGAGCAGTACTTC. The variable domain in full, with the rest retrieved from reference TRBV2 and TRBJ2-7, is EPEVTQTPSHQVTQMGQEVILRCVPISNHLYFYWYRQILGQKVEFLVSFYNNEISEKSEIFDDQFSVERPDGSNFTLKIRSTKLEDSAMYFCATLGRDSYEQYFGPGTRLTVT.

This chain links TRBV29-1 with TRBJ2-7, with 8 bases identical to TRBD1. The J segment lost 5 bases and the V segment lost 7 bases, leaving 4 bases of the junction unmatched. Germline V CDR1 and CDR2: SQVTM, ANQGSEA. CDR3 length: 11 residues. The CDR3 region has the DNA TGCAGCGCCGGGACAGGAAACGAGCAGTACTTC. Residues: CSAGTGNEQYF.

In regard to this clonotype: Given a much more abundant clone one base away, this may be a read error. The J gene is TRBJ1-1, the V gene TRBV28; 10 nucleotides align to TRBD1. V was pared by 6 bases and J by 6 bases, with 7 bases of the junction left unmatched. Germline loops: CDR1 MDHEN, CDR2 SYDVKM. CDR3 size: 14 residues. In nucleotides, the CDR3 is TGTGCCAGCAGGACAGGGGGCGGGTACGCTGAAGCTTTCTTT. Translating gives CASRTGGGYAEAFF.

J is TRBJ2-3 and V is TRBV9; 13 bases align to TRBD2. This CDR3 spans 16 amino acids. CDR1 is SGDLS and CDR2 is YYNGEE in the germline V gene. The trim removed 1 base at V and 5 bases at J, leaving 4 bases unmatched. The CDR3 bases are TGTGCCAGCAGCGTATTGGGACTAGCGGGAAGAGATACGCAGTATTTT. Translating gives CASSVLGLAGRDTQYF.

This clonotype was detected only a few times. J is TRBJ2-5 and V is TRBV30, with TRBD2 identical over 8 bases. Trimming removed 2 bases from V and 7 bases from J; junction bases left unmatched: 3. In germline, CDR1 is GTSNPN, CDR2 SVGIG (reference sequence). This CDR3 has 12 amino acids. The CDR3 DNA sequence: TGTGCCTGGAGTCTGCGGGAGGTGACCCAGTACTTC. Protein product: CAWSLREVTQYF.

This clonotype was found many times. The rearrangement joins TRBV11-2 to TRBJ1-1; 7 nucleotides agree with TRBD1. After removal of 5 bases from V and 3 bases from J, the junction contained 9 bases not matched to a gene. Germline CDR1 SGHAT, CDR2 FQNNGV. The CDR3 contains 15 residues. CDR3 DNA: TGTGCCAGCAGCCCCCCGACAGGGCCCGACACTGAAGCTTTCTTT. Translating it yields CASSPPTGPDTEAFF.

This clonotype was seen more than once but under ten times. This sequence joins TRBV6-1 and TRBJ2-5, with TRBD2 matching over 10 bases. Per the germline V gene, CDR1 is MNHNS and CDR2 is SASEGT. The CDR3 extends over 17 amino acids. The J segment lost 1 base and the V segment lost 5 bases, leaving 10 bases of the junction unmatched. CDR3 in amino acids: CASSSAGGDLLQETQYF. In DNA form, the CDR3 reads TGTGCCAGCAGTTCAGCGGGAGGGGATTTACTCCAAGAGACCCAGTACTTC.

This clonotype was seen only a few times. The chain uses TRBV6-2 or TRBV6-3 and TRBJ2-7; the D gene is possibly TRBD2 (6 bases). Deletions cut 2 bases from V and 6 bases from J, with 20 bases between. Germline V gene lookup returns CDR1 MNHEY and CDR2 SVGEGT. There are 16 residues in the CDR3. The CDR3 loop is CASSYTPWRERIEQYF. The DNA for the CDR3 is TGTGCCAGCAGTTACACCCCCTGGAGGGAGCGGATCGAGCAGTACTTC.

This clonotype was found many times. J is TRBJ2-3 and V is TRBV28, with TRBD1 matching 9 bases. The CDR3 covers 15 residues. V was pared by 3 bases and J by 4 bases, with 5 bases of the junction left unmatched. Looked up from germline, CDR1 is MDHEN and CDR2 is SYDVKM. CDR3 amino acids: CASSFSTGGPDTQYF. CDR3 in DNA: TGTGCCAGCAGTTTTTCGACAGGGGGTCCAGATACGCAGTATTTT.

This clonotype was observed at least ten times. This chain uses TRBV3-1 with TRBJ1-5; no firm D call. The germline CDR1 and CDR2 sequences are LGHDT and YNNKEL (reference sequence). This CDR3 has 16 residues. V was pared by 1 base and J by 4 bases, with 14 bases between. The CDR3 nucleotides read TGTGCCAGCAGCCAAGCTGACGGCTACCTGAATCAGCCCCAGCATTTT. Translated: CASSQADGYLNQPQHF.

The V call is TRBV10-3, the J call TRBJ1-5, with D possibly being TRBD1 (5 bases). Trimming removed 0 bases at V and 6 bases at J, with 6 bases between. This CDR3 comprises 13 residues. The germline V gene has CDR1 ENHRY and CDR2 SYGVKD. The CDR3 DNA reads as TGTGCCATCAGTGAGTCGACAGCTCAGCCCCAGCATTTT. Amino acid sequence: CAISESTAQPQHF.

This clonotype was counted ten times or more. The chain links TRBV30 to TRBJ2-5, with D unclear. The length of the CDR3 is 13 residues. Germline CDR1 and CDR2: GTSNPN and SVGIG (reference sequence). V was shortened by 2 bases and J by 5 bases, with 12 bases between the two germline ends. The CDR3 loop is CAWSTPNRETQYF. DNA of the CDR3: TGTGCCTGGAGTACCCCAAACCGGGAGACCCAGTACTTC.